The source of this TCR beta chain is a study of blood T cell repertoires in COVID-19. This clone has just one count. V lost 2 bases, J lost 8 bases, and 7 bases stayed unmatched. Per the germline V gene, CDR1 is MNHEY and CDR2 is SVGEGT. There are 15 residues in the CDR3. The data were produced by immunoSEQ multiplex PCR, yet TCRdb's version contains in-frame clones alone and is incomplete. The sample includes around 300,000 clones, about nine tenths of them seen just once. This sequence was found in a man aged 50-59 years with active or convalescent COVID-19. The sequencing sample was made of peripheral blood. V gene TRBV6-2 or TRBV6-3 combines with J gene TRBJ2-1, with 9 positions matching TRBD2. CDR3 sequence: CASSYLAGTEHEQFF. CDR3 nucleotide sequence: TGTGCCAGCAGTTACCTAGCGGGGACAGAACATGAGCAGTTCTTC.